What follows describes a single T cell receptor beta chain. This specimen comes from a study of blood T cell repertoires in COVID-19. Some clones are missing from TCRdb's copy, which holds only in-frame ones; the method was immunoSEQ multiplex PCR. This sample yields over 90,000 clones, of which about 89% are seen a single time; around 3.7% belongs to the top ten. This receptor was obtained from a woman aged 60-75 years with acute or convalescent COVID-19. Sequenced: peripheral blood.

The CDR3 sequence: CASSLLTGMNTEAFF. CDR3 DNA: TGTGCCAGCAGTTTATTAACAGGCATGAACACTGAAGCTTTCTTT. The rearrangement joins TRBV28 to TRBJ1-1; D may be TRBD1 (5 bases). V lost 1 base to trimming and J lost 0 bases, with 9 bases between them. In germline, CDR1 is MDHEN, CDR2 SYDVKM. The CDR3 covers 15 residues.